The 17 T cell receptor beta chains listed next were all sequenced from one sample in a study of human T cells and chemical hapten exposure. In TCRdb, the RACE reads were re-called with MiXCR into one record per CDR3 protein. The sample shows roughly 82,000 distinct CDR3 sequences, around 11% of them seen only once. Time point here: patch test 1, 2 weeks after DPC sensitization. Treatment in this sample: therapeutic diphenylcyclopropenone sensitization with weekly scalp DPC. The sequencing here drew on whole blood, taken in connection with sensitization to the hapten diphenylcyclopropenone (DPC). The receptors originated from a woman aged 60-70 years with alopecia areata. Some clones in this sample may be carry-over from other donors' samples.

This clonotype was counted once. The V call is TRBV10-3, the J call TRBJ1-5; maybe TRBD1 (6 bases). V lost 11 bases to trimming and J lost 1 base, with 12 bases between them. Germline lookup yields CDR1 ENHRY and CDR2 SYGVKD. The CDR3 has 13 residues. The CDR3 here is CAAGTRSNQPQHF. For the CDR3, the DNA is TGTGCCGCCGGGACACGGAGCAATCAGCCCCAGCATTTT.

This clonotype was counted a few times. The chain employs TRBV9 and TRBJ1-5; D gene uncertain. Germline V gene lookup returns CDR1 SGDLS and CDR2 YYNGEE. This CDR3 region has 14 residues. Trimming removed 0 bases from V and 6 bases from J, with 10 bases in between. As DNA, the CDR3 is TGTGCCAGCAGCGTAGAGTCGGGCGGTCAGCCCCAGCATTTT. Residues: CASSVESGGQPQHF.

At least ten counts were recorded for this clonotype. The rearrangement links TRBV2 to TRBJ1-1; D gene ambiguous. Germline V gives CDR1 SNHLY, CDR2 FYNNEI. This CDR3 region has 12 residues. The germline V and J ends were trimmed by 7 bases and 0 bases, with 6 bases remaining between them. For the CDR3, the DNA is TGTGCCAGCACTCCAATGAACACTGAAGCTTTCTTT. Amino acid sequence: CASTPMNTEAFF. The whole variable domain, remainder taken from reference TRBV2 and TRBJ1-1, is EPEVTQTPSHQVTQMGQEVILRCVPISNHLYFYWYRQILGQKVEFLVSFYNNEISEKSEIFDDQFSVERPDGSNFTLKIRSTKLEDSAMYFCASTPMNTEAFFGQGTRLTVV.

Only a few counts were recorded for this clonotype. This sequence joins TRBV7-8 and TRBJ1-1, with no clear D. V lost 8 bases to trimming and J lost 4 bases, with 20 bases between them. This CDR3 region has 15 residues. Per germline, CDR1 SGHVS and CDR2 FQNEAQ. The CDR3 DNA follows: TGTGCCAGCGGTCAACGAGAAGGCCGGGGCACTGAAGCTTTCTTT. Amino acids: CASGQREGRGTEAFF.

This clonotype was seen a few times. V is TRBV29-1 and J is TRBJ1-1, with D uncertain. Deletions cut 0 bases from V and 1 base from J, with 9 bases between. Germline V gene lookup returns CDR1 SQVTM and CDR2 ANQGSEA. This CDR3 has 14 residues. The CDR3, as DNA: TGCAGCGTTGAAGATCTTCAGAGGAACACTGAAGCTTTCTTT. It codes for CSVEDLQRNTEAFF. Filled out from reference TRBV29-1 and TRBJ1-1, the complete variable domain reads SAVISQKPSRDICQRGTSLTIQCQVDSQVTMMFWYRQQPGQSLTLIATANQGSEATYESGFVIDKFPISRPNLTFSTLTVSNMSPEDSSIYLCSVEDLQRNTEAFFGQGTRLTVV.

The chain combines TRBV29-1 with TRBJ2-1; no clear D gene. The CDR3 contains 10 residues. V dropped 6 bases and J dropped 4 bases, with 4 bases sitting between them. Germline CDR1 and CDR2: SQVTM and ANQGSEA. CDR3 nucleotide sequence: TGCAGCGTCCTTTACAATGAGCAGTTCTTC. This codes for CSVLYNEQFF.

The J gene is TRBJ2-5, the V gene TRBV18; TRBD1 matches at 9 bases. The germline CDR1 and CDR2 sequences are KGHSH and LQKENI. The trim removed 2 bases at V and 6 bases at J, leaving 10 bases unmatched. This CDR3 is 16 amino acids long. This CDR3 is CASSPYEQGATKTQYF. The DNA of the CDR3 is TGTGCCAGCTCACCATATGAACAGGGGGCTACGAAGACCCAGTACTTC.

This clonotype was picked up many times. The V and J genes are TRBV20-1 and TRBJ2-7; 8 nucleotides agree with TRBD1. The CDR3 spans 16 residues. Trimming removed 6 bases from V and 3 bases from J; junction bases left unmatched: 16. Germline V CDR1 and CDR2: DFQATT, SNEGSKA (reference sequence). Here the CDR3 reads CSAPNEGGQGRYEQYF. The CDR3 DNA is TGCAGTGCCCCAAATGAGGGTGGACAGGGCCGCTACGAGCAGTACTTC.

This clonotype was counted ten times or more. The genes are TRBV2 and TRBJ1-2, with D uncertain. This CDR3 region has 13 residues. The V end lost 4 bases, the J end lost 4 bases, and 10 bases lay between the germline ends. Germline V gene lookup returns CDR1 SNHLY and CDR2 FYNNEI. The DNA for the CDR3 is TGTGCCAGCAGTGTCGAGGTCAGCTATGGCTACACCTTC. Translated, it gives CASSVEVSYGYTF. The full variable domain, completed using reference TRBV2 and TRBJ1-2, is EPEVTQTPSHQVTQMGQEVILRCVPISNHLYFYWYRQILGQKVEFLVSFYNNEISEKSEIFDDQFSVERPDGSNFTLKIRSTKLEDSAMYFCASSVEVSYGYTFGSGTRLTVV.

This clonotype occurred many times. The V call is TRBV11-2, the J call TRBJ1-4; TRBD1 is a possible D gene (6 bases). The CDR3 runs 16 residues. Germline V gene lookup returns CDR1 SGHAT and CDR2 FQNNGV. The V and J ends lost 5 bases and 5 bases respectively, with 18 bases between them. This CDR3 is CASSHGLTGKNEKLFF. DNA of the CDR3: TGTGCCAGCAGCCACGGGCTCACAGGGAAGAATGAAAAACTGTTTTTT.

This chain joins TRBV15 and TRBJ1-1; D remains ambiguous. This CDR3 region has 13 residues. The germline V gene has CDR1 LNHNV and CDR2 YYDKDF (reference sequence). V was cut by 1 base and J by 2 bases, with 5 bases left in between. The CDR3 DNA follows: TGTGCCACCAGCAGAGGGACCAACACTGAAGCTTTCTTT. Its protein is CATSRGTNTEAFF.

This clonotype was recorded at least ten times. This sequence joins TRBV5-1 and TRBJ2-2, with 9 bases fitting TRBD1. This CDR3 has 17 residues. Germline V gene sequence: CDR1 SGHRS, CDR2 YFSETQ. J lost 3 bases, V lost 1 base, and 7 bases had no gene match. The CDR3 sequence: CASSLSKQGADTGELFF. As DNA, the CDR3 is TGCGCCAGCAGCTTGTCCAAACAGGGGGCTGACACCGGGGAGCTGTTTTTT. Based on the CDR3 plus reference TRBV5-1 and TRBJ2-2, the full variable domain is KAGVTQTPRYLIKTRGQQVTLSCSPISGHRSVSWYQQTPGQGLQFLFEYFSETQRNKGNFPGRFSGRQFSNSRSEMNVSTLELGDSALYLCASSLSKQGADTGELFFGEGSRLTVL.

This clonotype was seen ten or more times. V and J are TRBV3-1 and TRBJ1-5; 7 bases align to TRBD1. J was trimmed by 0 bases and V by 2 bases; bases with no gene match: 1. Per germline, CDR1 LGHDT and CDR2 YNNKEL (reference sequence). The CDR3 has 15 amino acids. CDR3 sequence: CASSQWDSSNQPQHF. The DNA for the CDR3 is TGTGCCAGCAGCCAATGGGACAGTAGCAATCAGCCCCAGCATTTT.

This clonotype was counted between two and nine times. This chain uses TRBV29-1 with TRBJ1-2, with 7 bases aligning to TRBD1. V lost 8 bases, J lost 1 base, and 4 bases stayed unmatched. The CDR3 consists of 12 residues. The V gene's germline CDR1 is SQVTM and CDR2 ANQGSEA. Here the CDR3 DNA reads TGCAGCTTAAGGGACAGTAACTATGGCTACACCTTC. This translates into CSLRDSNYGYTF.

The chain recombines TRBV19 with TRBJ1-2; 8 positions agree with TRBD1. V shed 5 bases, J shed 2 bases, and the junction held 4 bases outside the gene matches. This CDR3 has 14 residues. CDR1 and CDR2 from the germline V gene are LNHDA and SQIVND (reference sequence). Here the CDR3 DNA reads TGTGCCAGTAGTTTCGGGACAGGAAACTATGGCTACACCTTC. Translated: CASSFGTGNYGYTF.

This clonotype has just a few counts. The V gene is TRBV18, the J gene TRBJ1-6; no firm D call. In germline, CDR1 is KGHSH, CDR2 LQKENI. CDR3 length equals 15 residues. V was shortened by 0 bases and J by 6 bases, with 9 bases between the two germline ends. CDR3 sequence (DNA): TGTGCCAGCTCACCACCTCACCGACCTAATTCACCCCTCCACTTT. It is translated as CASSPPHRPNSPLHF.

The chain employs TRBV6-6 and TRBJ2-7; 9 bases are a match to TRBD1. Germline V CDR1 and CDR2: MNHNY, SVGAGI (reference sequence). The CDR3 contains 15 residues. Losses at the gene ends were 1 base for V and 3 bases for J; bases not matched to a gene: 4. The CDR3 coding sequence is TGTGCCAGCAGTTACTTTGCGGGACAGGGCTACGAGCAGTACTTC. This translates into CASSYFAGQGYEQYF.